This T cell receptor (beta chain) was captured by sequencing in a study of blood T cell repertoires in COVID-19. This CDR3 is 13 amino acids long. Germline CDR1 reads GTSNPN; CDR2 reads SVGIG (reference sequence). V lost 2 bases, J lost 4 bases, and 4 bases stayed unmatched. Repertoires were generated with immunoSEQ multiplex PCR, while TCRdb's copy carries only in-frame clones and drops some. This table has roughly 150,000 clones, 70% to 85% appearing once. This TCR derives from a woman in her late teens or twenties who had been exposed to COVID-19. The V and J genes are TRBV30 and TRBJ2-7, with 8 bases matching TRBD2. The specimen sequenced was PBMCs or T cells enriched from blood (not recorded which). The CDR3 DNA reads as TGTGCCTGGAGTCGGGGGGGCCCATACGAGCAGTACTTC. Amino acids: CAWSRGGPYEQYF.